These 31 T cell receptor beta chains share one sample of origin, sequenced in a study of graft-versus-host responses after intestinal transplantation. The data were produced by immunoSEQ multiplex PCR, yet TCRdb's version contains in-frame clones alone and is incomplete. The sample has approximately 9,000 clones, about 27% seen once. The sequences come from alloreactive CD4+ T cells from a mixed lymphocyte reaction culture, collected before intestinal transplant. Indicated subset: CFSE-low proliferating T cells sorted from approximately 6-day pre-transplant mixed lymphocyte reaction (GvH or HvG direction). The source of these receptors is a human patient who received an intestinal transplant.

The V and J genes are TRBV7-3 and TRBJ2-7; 9 bases map to TRBD2. The CDR3 loop spans 15 amino acids. Per the germline V gene, CDR1 is SGHTA and CDR2 is FQGTGA. The junction had 8 bases not matched to a gene; V was cut back by 5 bases and J by 3 bases. The CDR3 DNA is TGTGCCAGCAGCCAGCTAGCGGGATCTATCTACGAGCAGTACTTC. Its protein is CASSQLAGSIYEQYF.

The chain links TRBV4-3 to TRBJ2-5; 8 bases align to TRBD2. The CDR3 is 15 residues long. V lost 4 bases to trimming and J lost 0 bases; unmatched junction nucleotides: 4. Germline CDR1 LGHNA, CDR2 YSLEER. The CDR3, as DNA: TGCGCCAGCAGCCCGAAGCGGGAGTACCAAGAGACCCAGTACTTC. Encoded protein: CASSPKREYQETQYF.

By proportion, this clone is medium-sized. This rearrangement joins TRBV27 to TRBJ2-7, with D hard to call. This CDR3 contains 13 residues. Per germline, CDR1 MNHEY and CDR2 SMNVEV (reference sequence). V lost 8 bases and J lost 4, with 15 bases in between. The DNA of the CDR3 is TGTGCCAGCTCCAGGATGCAGACGTACGAGCAGTACTTC. This sequence encodes CASSRMQTYEQYF.

This clone was recorded a few times. The chain combines TRBV29-1 with TRBJ2-7; 15 bases map to TRBD2. V lost 5 bases to trimming and J lost 2 bases; unmatched junction nucleotides: 10. CDR3 size: 17 residues. Per germline, CDR1 SQVTM and CDR2 ANQGSEA. The CDR3 loop reads CSVLEEGLAGGAYEQYF. CDR3 bases: TGCAGCGTTCTGGAGGAGGGACTAGCGGGAGGAGCCTACGAGCAGTACTTC.

This clone was counted a single time. The chain has TRBV6-6 and TRBJ2-7, with no clear D. The length of the CDR3 is 14 residues. Germline V lookup: CDR1 MNHNY, CDR2 SVGAGI (reference sequence). V was cut by 2 bases and J by 4 bases, with 12 bases left in between. This chain's CDR3 is CASSYPGSLYEQYF. The CDR3 bases are TGTGCCAGCAGTTACCCGGGTAGCCTGTACGAGCAGTACTTC.

J is TRBJ2-7 and V is TRBV30; 9 nucleotides align to TRBD2. Germline assignment: CDR1 GTSNPN and CDR2 SVGIG (reference sequence). J gave up 7 bases and V 5 bases, and 18 bases lay outside the gene matches. The CDR3 sequence is 16 residues long. Written as DNA, the CDR3 is TGTGCCTGGCTGATTTGGAGGCTAGCGGGATTAGGGGAGCAGTACTTC. Amino acids: CAWLIWRLAGLGEQYF. The whole variable domain, remainder taken from reference TRBV30 and TRBJ2-7, is SQTIHQWPATLVQPVGSPLSLECTVEGTSNPNLYWYRQAAGRGLQLLFYSVGIGQISSEVPQNLSASRPQDRQFILSSKKLLLSDSGFYLCAWLIWRLAGLGEQYFGPGTRLTVT.

This clone was counted between two and nine times. The chain uses TRBV6-5 and TRBJ1-5; the D is unclear. The V gene lost 0 bases and the J gene lost 4 bases, with 7 bases spanning the gap. The CDR3 covers 14 residues. CDR1 is MNHEY and CDR2 is SVGAGI in the germline V gene. CDR3 sequence: CASSYSVSNQPQHF. The DNA of the CDR3 is TGTGCCAGCAGTTACTCGGTCTCTAATCAGCCCCAGCATTTT.

Only one count was recorded for this clone. This sequence joins TRBV27 and TRBJ2-2; the D call may be TRBD1 or TRBD2 (5 bases each). The CDR3 runs to 13 residues. Deletions cut 4 bases from V and 6 bases from J, with 9 bases between. Germline CDR1 MNHEY, CDR2 SMNVEV (reference sequence). CDR3 bases: TGTGCCAGCAGTTACTTGGGGGCCGGGGAGCTGTTTTTT. Amino acids: CASSYLGAGELFF.

Only a few counts were recorded for this clone. This chain links TRBV4-1 with TRBJ2-7, with D perhaps TRBD1 (6 bases). With 0 bases removed from V and 3 bases from J, the gap between germline ends came to 18 bases. This CDR3 is 17 amino acids long. In germline, CDR1 is MGHRA, CDR2 YSYEKL. CDR3 residues: CASSQDPPPTGYYEQYF. In nucleotides, the CDR3 is TGCGCCAGCAGCCAAGATCCGCCCCCCACAGGGTACTACGAGCAGTACTTC.

This clone is medium-sized by share. This chain uses TRBV6-5 with TRBJ2-7, with D perhaps matching TRBD1 (5 bases). There are 15 residues in the CDR3. Germline CDR1 reads MNHEY; CDR2 reads SVGAGI. Trimming shortened V by 2 bases and J by 2 bases, and 13 bases separated the two germline ends. CDR3 region: CASSYRGGSTYEQYF. DNA of the CDR3: TGTGCCAGCAGTTACAGGGGCGGTTCAACCTACGAGCAGTACTTC.

The sample holds one count of this clone. V gene TRBV18 combines with J gene TRBJ2-5; D remains unclear. The CDR3 contains 12 residues. Germline CDR1 and CDR2: KGHSH and LQKENI. With 2 bases removed from V and 4 bases from J, the gap between germline ends came to 5 bases. The CDR3 spells CASSPLRETQYF. CDR3 sequence (DNA): TGTGCCAGCTCACCATTGCGAGAGACCCAGTACTTC.

This clone has more than one count but fewer than ten. This rearrangement joins TRBV15 to TRBJ2-1; D unresolved. The CDR3 consists of 13 residues. Germline V CDR1 and CDR2: LNHNV, YYDKDF (reference sequence). V gave up 3 bases and J gave up 3 bases, with 6 bases separating them. DNA for the CDR3: TGTGCCACCAGCAGTGCTGTCTACAATGAGCAGTTCTTC. It translates to CATSSAVYNEQFF.

The sample holds a few counts of this clone. CDR3 region: CASSFGRSYEQYF. The CDR3 bases are TGTGCCAGCAGCTTCGGGCGGAGCTACGAGCAGTACTTC. The rearrangement uses TRBV5-4 and TRBJ2-7; D unclear. V shed 2 bases and J shed 3 bases, with 9 bases lying between them. The CDR3 totals 13 residues. Germline CDR1 and CDR2: SGHNT and YYREEE (reference sequence).

This clone was seen just once. The genes are TRBV27 and TRBJ2-1; no reliable D call. In germline, CDR1 is MNHEY, CDR2 SMNVEV (reference sequence). V gave up 2 bases and J gave up 3 bases, with 5 bases separating them. The CDR3 loop spans 13 amino acids. CDR3 protein: CASSLLGYNEQFF. The CDR3 DNA reads TGTGCCAGCAGTTTACTAGGCTACAATGAGCAGTTCTTC.

The chain couples TRBV7-6 to TRBJ2-7; D is uncertain. The germline V and J ends were trimmed by 3 bases and 6 bases, with 9 bases remaining between them. The CDR3 is 12 residues long. CDR1 SGHVS and CDR2 FNYEAQ come from the germline V gene. The CDR3 spells CASSLYTGEQYF. CDR3 nucleotides: TGTGCCAGCAGCTTGTATACGGGCGAGCAGTACTTC.

The rearrangement links TRBV6-4 to TRBJ2-7; TRBD1 or TRBD2 may be the D gene (7 bases each). CDR1 and CDR2 (germline): MRHNA, SNTAGT. The CDR3 extends over 14 amino acids. Trimming left V 6 bases short and J 3 bases short, with 15 bases between. The CDR3 sequence: CASSYAGGDYEQYF. DNA for the CDR3: TGTGCCAGCAGCTACGCAGGGGGGGACTACGAGCAGTACTTC.

The rearrangement uses TRBV27 and TRBJ2-2, with 8 bases aligning to TRBD2. CDR3 length: 17 amino acids. Trimming removed 0 bases from V and 8 bases from J; junction bases left unmatched: 11. Germline V gene lookup returns CDR1 MNHEY and CDR2 SMNVEV (reference sequence). The CDR3 reads CASSLSPSGQKTGELFF. In DNA, the CDR3 is TGTGCCAGCAGTTTATCCCCTAGCGGGCAAAAAACAGGGGAGCTGTTTTTT.

This rearrangement joins TRBV6-1 to TRBJ2-1; TRBD2 aligns across 8 bases. Losses at the gene ends were 2 bases for V and 5 bases for J; bases not matched to a gene: 8. The germline V gene encodes CDR1 MNHNS and CDR2 SASEGT. The CDR3 is made up of 16 amino acids. In nucleotides, the CDR3 is TGTGCCAGCAGTGAATCCGAGCGGGAGCTTGACAATGAGCAGTTCTTC. It codes for CASSESERELDNEQFF.

The chain joins TRBV7-9 to TRBJ2-7; 10 bases are a match to TRBD1. CDR3 length: 16 residues. V was clipped by 2 bases and J by 3 bases; unmatched bases: 7. Looked up from germline, CDR1 is SEHNR and CDR2 is FQNEAQ (reference sequence). The CDR3 DNA reads TGTGCCAGCAGCTTATGGGGACAGGGGTTCGACTACGAGCAGTACTTC. Protein: CASSLWGQGFDYEQYF.

This sequence joins TRBV6-1 and TRBJ1-2, with TRBD1 matching 7 bases. The V gene end was trimmed by 10 bases and the J gene end by 5 bases; junction bases not matched to a gene: 1. Germline-derived CDR1 and CDR2 are MNHNS and SASEGT. The CDR3 runs to 10 residues. CDR3 protein: CATGQYGYTF. The CDR3 bases are TGTGCCACGGGACAGTATGGCTACACCTTC.

This clone is medium-sized. The rearrangement joins TRBV2 to TRBJ1-1; 11 bases agree with TRBD1. This CDR3 comprises 15 residues. Losses at the gene ends were 4 bases for V and 4 bases for J; bases not matched to a gene: 5. Germline CDR1 is SNHLY and CDR2 is FYNNEI. Written as DNA, the CDR3 is TGTGCCAGCAGTGTGGGGGACAGGGGGAGCACTGAAGCTTTCTTT. It codes for CASSVGDRGSTEAFF.

This clone has a handful of counts. J is TRBJ2-7 and V is TRBV27, with D possibly called TRBD1 or TRBD2 (5 bases each). Per germline, CDR1 MNHEY and CDR2 SMNVEV (reference sequence). The CDR3 loop spans 14 amino acids. With 3 bases removed from V and 2 bases from J, the gap between germline ends came to 11 bases. CDR3 bases: TGTGCCAGCAGTTTGGCCGGGACGGCCTACGAGCAGTACTTC. It codes for CASSLAGTAYEQYF.

V and J are TRBV7-6 and TRBJ2-3; D remains ambiguous. The CDR3 consists of 12 residues. Trimming cost V 0 bases and J 5 bases, with 3 bases left between them. The germline gives CDR1 SGHVS, CDR2 FNYEAQ. CDR3 coding DNA: TGTGCCAGCAGCTTAGCTGAAGATACGCAGTATTTT. It is translated as CASSLAEDTQYF.

This clone counts as medium-sized (0.01 to 0.1%). This sequence joins TRBV6-5 and TRBJ2-3, with D possibly TRBD2 on 5 matching bases. Germline loops: CDR1 MNHEY, CDR2 SVGAGI. The V and J ends lost 4 bases and 2 bases respectively, with 13 bases between them. The CDR3 runs 15 residues. This CDR3 is CASSSVERLTDTQYF. The DNA for the CDR3 is TGTGCCAGCAGTTCTGTCGAGCGGCTCACAGATACGCAGTATTTT.

The chain is built from TRBV14 and TRBJ2-5; D remains ambiguous. Between the trimmed V and J ends, which lost 4 bases and 1 base, there was a span of 10 bases. The CDR3 sequence is 14 residues long. Germline CDR1 and CDR2: SGHDN and FVKESK. The CDR3 DNA reads as TGTGCCAGCAGCCTGTACTACCTCCAAGAGACCCAGTACTTC. Translating gives CASSLYYLQETQYF.

This clone was detected a few times. A single base is all that separates this from a far larger clone, so a read error is likely. The sample contains more than one DNA sequence encoding this CDR3. V and J are TRBV5-1 and TRBJ2-7, with D unclear. Looked up from germline, CDR1 is SGHRS and CDR2 is YFSETQ. V dropped 1 base and J dropped 6 bases, with 8 bases sitting between them. The CDR3 has 12 residues. CDR3 DNA sequence: TGCGCCAGCAGCTTGTATACGGGCGAGCAGTACTTC. This encodes CASSLYTGEQYF. Together with reference TRBV5-1 and TRBJ2-7, the CDR3 gives the full variable domain: KAGVTQTPRYLIKTRGQQVTLSCSPISGHRSVSWYQQTPGQGLQFLFEYFSETQRNKGNFPGRFSGRQFSNSRSEMNVSTLELGDSALYLCASSLYTGEQYFGPGTRLTVT.

This clone occurred a few times. Germline and junction disagree at one end, which may indicate a read error. As DNA, the CDR3 is TGTGCCAGCAGCTTATCCGGGACTCTCACCTACGAGCAGTACTTC. Protein: CASSLSGTLTYEQYF. J is TRBJ2-7 and V is TRBV27; D may be TRBD2 (6 bases). The CDR3 is made up of 15 amino acids. Germline V lookup: CDR1 MNHEY, CDR2 SMNVEV (reference sequence).

This sequence joins TRBV4-2 and TRBJ2-7, with a possible D match to TRBD2 (5 bases). The CDR3 spans 14 residues. Germline V gene sequence: CDR1 LGHNA, CDR2 YNFKEQ. Trimming pared 0 bases from V and 4 bases from J, leaving 10 bases between. CDR3 amino acids: CASSQDGLAYEQYF. The CDR3 DNA reads TGTGCCAGCAGCCAAGATGGCCTAGCTTACGAGCAGTACTTC.

V and J are TRBV27 and TRBJ2-7, with D unclear. V was pared by 3 bases and J by 2 bases, with 8 bases between. Germline-derived CDR1 and CDR2 are MNHEY and SMNVEV (reference sequence). The CDR3 spans 13 residues. The CDR3 spells CASSLLGTYEQYF. CDR3 coding DNA: TGTGCCAGCAGTTTGTTGGGAACCTACGAGCAGTACTTC.

This clone was seen only a few times. This chain uses TRBV7-3 with TRBJ2-7, with D perhaps TRBD1 or TRBD2 (5 bases each). The CDR3 covers 13 residues. V lost 2 bases to trimming and J lost 2 bases, with 7 bases between them. Germline CDR1 is SGHTA and CDR2 is FQGTGA. The CDR3 is CASSLGDAYEQYF. The CDR3 DNA sequence: TGTGCCAGCAGCTTAGGGGACGCCTACGAGCAGTACTTC. Full variable domain (remainder filled in from reference TRBV7-3 and TRBJ2-7): GAGVSQTPSNKVTEKGKYVELRCDPISGHTALYWYRQSLGQGPEFLIYFQGTGAADDSGLPNDRFFAVRPEGSVSTLKIQRTERGDSAVYLCASSLGDAYEQYFGPGTRLTVT.

By sample fraction, this clone is medium-sized. In DNA form, the CDR3 reads TGTGCCAGTAGTCCCTGGACTAGCGGGTCCTACGAGCAGTACTTC. Protein sequence: CASSPWTSGSYEQYF. The gene calls are TRBV19 and TRBJ2-7; 11 bases agree with TRBD2. Germline CDR1 reads LNHDA; CDR2 reads SQIVND (reference sequence). This CDR3 region has 15 residues. With 5 bases clipped from V and 1 base from J, the junction kept 4 bases outside the gene matches. Drawing the rest from reference TRBV19 and TRBJ2-7, the complete variable domain is DGGITQSPKYLFRKEGQNVTLSCEQNLNHDAMYWYRQDPGQGLRLIYYSQIVNDFQKGDIAEGYSVSREKKESFPLTVTSAQKNPTAFYLCASSPWTSGSYEQYFGPGTRLTVT.